One sample yielded the 8 T cell receptor beta chains listed below, sequenced in a study of T cells in women clearing cervical HPV infection. The data were produced by immunoSEQ multiplex PCR, yet TCRdb's version contains in-frame clones alone and is incomplete. Recorded for this sample: 10,000 to 15,000 clones. The sequencing sample was made of blood buffy coat. These receptors were collected from a woman between 18 and 75 years old with a cervical HPV16 infection that either progressed to CIN3+ or cleared (not recorded which).

In the case of this clone: The read is 3 residues too short to cover the CDR3 end, so that end is filled in from the germline J gene. The rearrangement joins TRBV5-4 to TRBJ2-1; perhaps TRBD2 as D (7 bases). CDR3 length: 13 amino acids. The V gene's germline CDR1 is SGHNT and CDR2 YYREEE (reference sequence). The V gene lost 2 bases and the J gene lost 7 bases, with 10 bases spanning the gap. The CDR3 DNA, read in part, is TGTGCCAGCAGCTTTGGGGGGGCGAATGAG. It codes for CASSFGGANE. The entire CDR3 sequence reads CASSFGGANEQFF.

Points on this clone: The germline gene is not matched at one end of the junction; a read error may be the cause. Sequencing ends 3 residues short of the CDR3 end; the germline J gene provides the rest. The chain uses TRBV5-4 and TRBJ2-7, with D possibly TRBD2 on 5 matching bases. This CDR3 comprises 14 residues. Looked up from germline, CDR1 is SGHNT and CDR2 is YYREEE (reference sequence). CDR3 in amino acids: CASSSDYTSSEQYF. The part of the CDR3 DNA that was read is TGTGCCAGCAGCTCCGACTACACCTCCTCCGAG.

In regard to this clone: The CDR3 end is not reached by the read, which stops 3 residues before it; the germline J gene fills it in. This chain joins TRBV6-2 or TRBV6-3 and TRBJ2-7; D unclear. Deletions cut 10 bases from V and 6 bases from J, with 22 bases between. This CDR3 has 14 amino acids. CDR1 and CDR2 (germline): MNHEY, SVGEGT. The CDR3 here is CAIQQLKSVPEQYF. Partial CDR3 DNA: TGTGCCATACAGCAACTCAAGAGTGTCCCCGAG.

This clone is called medium-sized based on its frequency. The missing CDR3 end, 3 residues past where the read stops, is filled in from the germline J gene. The chain is built from TRBV12-5 and TRBJ1-5, with D possibly matching TRBD1 (6 bases). Trimming stripped 1 base from V and 3 bases from J, with 10 bases between. The germline V gene has CDR1 LGHNT and CDR2 FRNRAP. The CDR3 loop spans 15 amino acids. CDR3 DNA (partial): TGTGCTAGTGGTTTGGGGGGGCAGAACAATCAGCCC. Its translation: CASGLGGQNNQP. The whole CDR3 protein is CASGLGGQNNQPQHF.

In regard to this clone: The read ends 3 residues before the CDR3 terminus; that terminus is restored from the germline J gene. The chain has TRBV18 and TRBJ2-2; D gene ambiguous. CDR3 size: 16 residues. Germline V gene data show CDR1 as KGHSH and CDR2 as LQKENI. CDR3 in amino acids: CASSPTATTTNEKLFF. The part of the CDR3 DNA that was read is TGTGCCAGCTCACCGACGGCAACAACAACTAATGAAAAG.

The CDR3 DNA, read in part, is TGTGCCAGCAGAGCTACTAGCGGGTTTCAAGAGGCG. Protein sequence: CASRATSGFQEA. The full CDR3 is CASRATSGFQEAQYF. V usage is TRBV7-2 and J usage is TRBJ2-3; 9 bases match TRBD2. The CDR3 extends 3 residues past the end of the read, so its final part is completed from the germline J gene. CDR1 SGHTA and CDR2 FQGNSA come from the germline V gene. CDR3 length: 15 amino acids. Combining the CDR3 with reference TRBV7-2 and TRBJ2-3 gives the whole variable domain GAGVSQSPSNKVTEKGKDVELRCDPISGHTALYWYRQSLGQGLEFLIYFQGNSAPDKSGLPSDRFSAERTGGSVSTLTIQRTQQEDSAVYLCASRATSGFQEAQYFGPGTRLTVL.

A remark on this clone: The read finishes 3 residues shy of the CDR3 end, and the germline J gene is used to complete it. This chain uses TRBV20-1 with TRBJ2-2; D is unresolved. The CDR3 is 13 amino acids. V was trimmed by 1 base and J by 5 bases, leaving 8 bases between them. Per the germline V gene, CDR1 is DFQATT and CDR2 is SNEGSKA (reference sequence). The DNA read from the CDR3 is TGCAGTGCTAGAGTCCCCGGGACCGGGGAG. It is translated as CSARVPGTGE. The complete CDR3 sequence is CSARVPGTGELFF.

About this clone: The CDR3 end falls 3 residues outside the read, so it is completed with the germline J gene. The chain is built from TRBV7-9 and TRBJ2-1; D is possibly TRBD1 (6 bases). This CDR3 has 14 residues. The germline V and J ends were trimmed by 7 bases and 3 bases, with 13 bases remaining between them. The germline V gene encodes CDR1 SEHNR and CDR2 FQNEAQ (reference sequence). Partial CDR3 DNA: TGTGCCAGCAAACATCGGGACAACTACAATGAG. Translation: CASKHRDNYNE. The CDR3 in its entirety is CASKHRDNYNEQFF. The full variable domain, with the rest looked up from reference TRBV7-9 and TRBJ2-1, is DTGVSQNPRHKITKRGQNVTFRCDPISEHNRLYWYRQTLGQGPEFLTYFQNEAQLEKSRLLSDRFSAERPKGSFSTLEIQRTEQGDSAMYLCASKHRDNYNEQFFGPGTRLTVL.